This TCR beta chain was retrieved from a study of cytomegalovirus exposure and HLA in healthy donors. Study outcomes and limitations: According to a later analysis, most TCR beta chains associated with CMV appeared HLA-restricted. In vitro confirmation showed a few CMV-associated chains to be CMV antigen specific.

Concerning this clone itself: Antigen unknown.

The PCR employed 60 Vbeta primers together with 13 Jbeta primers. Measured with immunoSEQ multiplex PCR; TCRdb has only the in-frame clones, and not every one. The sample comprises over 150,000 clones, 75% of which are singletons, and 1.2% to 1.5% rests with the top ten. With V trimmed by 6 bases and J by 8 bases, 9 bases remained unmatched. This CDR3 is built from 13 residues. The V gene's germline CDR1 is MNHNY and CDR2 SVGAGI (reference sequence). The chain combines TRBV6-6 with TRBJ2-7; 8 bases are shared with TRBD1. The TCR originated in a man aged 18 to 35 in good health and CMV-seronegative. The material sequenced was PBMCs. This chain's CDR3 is CASSLDRGGKQYF. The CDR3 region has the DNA TGTGCCAGCAGCCTCGACAGGGGTGGAAAGCAGTACTTC.